The sequence of this TCR beta chain was determined in a study of blood T cell repertoires in COVID-19. In the authors' methods: Nucleated cell counts were estimated from reference gene primer amplification. Produced via immunoSEQ multiplex PCR; TCRdb's table is partial and in-frame only. V and J calls and clone size follow that table, whereas D and trimming were derived from the DNA. The data show around 500,000 clones, roughly 90% seen once. The CDR3 is 14 amino acids. Germline assignment: CDR1 LGHNA and CDR2 YSLEER. Trimming shortened V by 4 bases and J by 7 bases, and 16 bases separated the two germline ends.

This clonotype originated in a woman aged 40 to 50 who had recovered from COVID-19. The chain joins TRBV4-3 to TRBJ1-2; TRBD1 might be the D (5 bases). Material: PBMCs or T cells enriched from blood (not recorded which). As DNA, the CDR3 is TGCGCCAGCAGCCCCCAGGGAGGGGTTTTTGGCTACACCTTC. It translates to CASSPQGGVFGYTF.